This T cell receptor (beta chain) was observed in a study of blood T cell repertoires in COVID-19. CDR1 and CDR2 from the germline V gene are KGHSH and LQKENI. The CDR3 spans 16 residues. J was trimmed by 6 bases and V by 6 bases; bases with no gene match: 14. Clones were sequenced by immunoSEQ multiplex PCR, and TCRdb holds only the in-frame ones, with some missing. The sample yields approximately 480,000 clones, roughly 87% seen once. This clonotype was obtained from a woman aged 18-29 years who had recovered from COVID-19. The chain couples TRBV18 to TRBJ1-2, with 9 bases aligning to TRBD1. Sequenced material: PBMCs or T cells enriched from blood (not recorded which). This chain's CDR3 is CASSSFDRDRVHGYTF. The CDR3 region has the DNA TGTGCCAGCTCTTCTTTCGACCGGGACAGGGTTCATGGCTACACCTTC.